The 5 T cell receptor beta chains listed next were all sequenced from one sample in a study of T cell repertoires in cytomegalovirus infection. In TCRdb, the reads were re-called with MiXCR into one record per CDR3 protein. Of 300,000 to 450,000 distinct CDR3 sequences detected, 15% to 20% appear once; the ten largest clones hold approximately 8%. The material sequenced was PBMCs. The receptors shown here come from a human donor in good health (CMV status not recorded). Some clones in this sample may be carry-over from other donors' samples.

This clonotype was counted many times. V gene TRBV7-2 combines with J gene TRBJ2-3; D call uncertain. V dropped 4 bases and J dropped 4 bases, with 6 bases sitting between them. Looked up from germline, CDR1 is SGHTA and CDR2 is FQGNSA. The CDR3 has 12 residues. The DNA of the CDR3 is TGTGCCAGCAGCTCCTTTTCAGATACGCAGTATTTT. It codes for CASSSFSDTQYF.

The chain carries TRBV7-9 and TRBJ1-5; D unclear. The V end lost 5 bases, the J end lost 8 bases, and 10 bases lay between the germline ends. Germline-derived CDR1 and CDR2 are SEHNR and FQNEAQ (reference sequence). There are 12 residues in the CDR3. The CDR3 protein is CASSPLYEPQHF. The CDR3 DNA follows: TGTGCCAGCAGCCCGCTTTATGAGCCCCAGCATTTT.

This clonotype was observed a few times. The chain couples TRBV12-3 or TRBV12-4 to TRBJ1-3; 7 bases are a match to TRBD1. The V and J ends lost 7 bases and 0 bases, in that order; junction bases with no gene match: 3. The CDR3 is made up of 14 amino acids. The CDR3 is CASTGTASGNTIYF. The CDR3 bases are TGTGCCAGCACCGGGACAGCCTCTGGAAACACCATATATTTT.

This clonotype was picked up many times. This sequence joins TRBV7-2 and TRBJ2-3; 7 nucleotides line up with TRBD1. Germline trimming cut 5 bases from V and 6 bases from J; bases unmatched to any gene: 5. This CDR3 is built from 13 residues. Germline loops: CDR1 SGHTA, CDR2 FQGNSA. The CDR3 region is CASSQQGKDTQYF. For the CDR3, the DNA is TGTGCCAGCAGCCAACAGGGGAAGGATACGCAGTATTTT.

About this clonotype itself: Being one base from a much bigger clone, this may be a read error. The CDR3 coding sequence is TGTGCCAGCAGCTTAGGATGGAGCGGGGGGGCCTCGTTCCATGAGCCGTTCTTC. It yields the protein CASSLGWSGGASFHEPFF. J is TRBJ2-1 and V is TRBV7-9, with 10 bases fitting TRBD2. The CDR3 loop spans 18 amino acids. Germline assignment: CDR1 SEHNR and CDR2 FQNEAQ (reference sequence).